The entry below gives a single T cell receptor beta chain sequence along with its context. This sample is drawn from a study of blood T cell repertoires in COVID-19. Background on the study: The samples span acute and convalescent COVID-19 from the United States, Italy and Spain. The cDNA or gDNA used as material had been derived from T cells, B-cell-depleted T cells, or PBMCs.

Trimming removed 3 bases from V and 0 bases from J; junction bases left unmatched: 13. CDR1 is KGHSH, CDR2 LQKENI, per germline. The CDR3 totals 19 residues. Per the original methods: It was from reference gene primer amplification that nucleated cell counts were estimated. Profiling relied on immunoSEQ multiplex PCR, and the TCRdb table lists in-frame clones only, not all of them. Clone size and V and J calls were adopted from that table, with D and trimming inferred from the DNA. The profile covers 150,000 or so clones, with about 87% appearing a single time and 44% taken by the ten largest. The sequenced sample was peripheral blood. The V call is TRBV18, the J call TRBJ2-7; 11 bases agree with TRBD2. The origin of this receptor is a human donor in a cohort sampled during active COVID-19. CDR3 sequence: CASSPLLPSGGLSSYEQYF. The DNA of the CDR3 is TGTGCCAGCTCACCTCTCTTACCTAGCGGGGGGTTGAGCTCCTACGAGCAGTACTTC.